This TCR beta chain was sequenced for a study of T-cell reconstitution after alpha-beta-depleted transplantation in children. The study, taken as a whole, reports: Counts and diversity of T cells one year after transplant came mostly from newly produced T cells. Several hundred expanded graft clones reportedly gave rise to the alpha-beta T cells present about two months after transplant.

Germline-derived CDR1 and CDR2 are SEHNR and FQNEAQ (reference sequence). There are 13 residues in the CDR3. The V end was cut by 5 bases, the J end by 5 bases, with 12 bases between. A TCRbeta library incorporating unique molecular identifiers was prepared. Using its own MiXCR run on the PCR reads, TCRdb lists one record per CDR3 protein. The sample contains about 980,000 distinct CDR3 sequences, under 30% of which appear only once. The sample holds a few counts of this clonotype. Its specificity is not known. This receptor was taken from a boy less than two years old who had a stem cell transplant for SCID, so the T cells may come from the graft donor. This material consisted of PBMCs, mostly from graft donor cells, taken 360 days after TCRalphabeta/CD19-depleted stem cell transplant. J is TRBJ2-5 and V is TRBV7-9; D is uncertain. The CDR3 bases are TGTGCCAGCAGCCCGAGCTTGCGGGAGACCCAGTACTTC. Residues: CASSPSLRETQYF.